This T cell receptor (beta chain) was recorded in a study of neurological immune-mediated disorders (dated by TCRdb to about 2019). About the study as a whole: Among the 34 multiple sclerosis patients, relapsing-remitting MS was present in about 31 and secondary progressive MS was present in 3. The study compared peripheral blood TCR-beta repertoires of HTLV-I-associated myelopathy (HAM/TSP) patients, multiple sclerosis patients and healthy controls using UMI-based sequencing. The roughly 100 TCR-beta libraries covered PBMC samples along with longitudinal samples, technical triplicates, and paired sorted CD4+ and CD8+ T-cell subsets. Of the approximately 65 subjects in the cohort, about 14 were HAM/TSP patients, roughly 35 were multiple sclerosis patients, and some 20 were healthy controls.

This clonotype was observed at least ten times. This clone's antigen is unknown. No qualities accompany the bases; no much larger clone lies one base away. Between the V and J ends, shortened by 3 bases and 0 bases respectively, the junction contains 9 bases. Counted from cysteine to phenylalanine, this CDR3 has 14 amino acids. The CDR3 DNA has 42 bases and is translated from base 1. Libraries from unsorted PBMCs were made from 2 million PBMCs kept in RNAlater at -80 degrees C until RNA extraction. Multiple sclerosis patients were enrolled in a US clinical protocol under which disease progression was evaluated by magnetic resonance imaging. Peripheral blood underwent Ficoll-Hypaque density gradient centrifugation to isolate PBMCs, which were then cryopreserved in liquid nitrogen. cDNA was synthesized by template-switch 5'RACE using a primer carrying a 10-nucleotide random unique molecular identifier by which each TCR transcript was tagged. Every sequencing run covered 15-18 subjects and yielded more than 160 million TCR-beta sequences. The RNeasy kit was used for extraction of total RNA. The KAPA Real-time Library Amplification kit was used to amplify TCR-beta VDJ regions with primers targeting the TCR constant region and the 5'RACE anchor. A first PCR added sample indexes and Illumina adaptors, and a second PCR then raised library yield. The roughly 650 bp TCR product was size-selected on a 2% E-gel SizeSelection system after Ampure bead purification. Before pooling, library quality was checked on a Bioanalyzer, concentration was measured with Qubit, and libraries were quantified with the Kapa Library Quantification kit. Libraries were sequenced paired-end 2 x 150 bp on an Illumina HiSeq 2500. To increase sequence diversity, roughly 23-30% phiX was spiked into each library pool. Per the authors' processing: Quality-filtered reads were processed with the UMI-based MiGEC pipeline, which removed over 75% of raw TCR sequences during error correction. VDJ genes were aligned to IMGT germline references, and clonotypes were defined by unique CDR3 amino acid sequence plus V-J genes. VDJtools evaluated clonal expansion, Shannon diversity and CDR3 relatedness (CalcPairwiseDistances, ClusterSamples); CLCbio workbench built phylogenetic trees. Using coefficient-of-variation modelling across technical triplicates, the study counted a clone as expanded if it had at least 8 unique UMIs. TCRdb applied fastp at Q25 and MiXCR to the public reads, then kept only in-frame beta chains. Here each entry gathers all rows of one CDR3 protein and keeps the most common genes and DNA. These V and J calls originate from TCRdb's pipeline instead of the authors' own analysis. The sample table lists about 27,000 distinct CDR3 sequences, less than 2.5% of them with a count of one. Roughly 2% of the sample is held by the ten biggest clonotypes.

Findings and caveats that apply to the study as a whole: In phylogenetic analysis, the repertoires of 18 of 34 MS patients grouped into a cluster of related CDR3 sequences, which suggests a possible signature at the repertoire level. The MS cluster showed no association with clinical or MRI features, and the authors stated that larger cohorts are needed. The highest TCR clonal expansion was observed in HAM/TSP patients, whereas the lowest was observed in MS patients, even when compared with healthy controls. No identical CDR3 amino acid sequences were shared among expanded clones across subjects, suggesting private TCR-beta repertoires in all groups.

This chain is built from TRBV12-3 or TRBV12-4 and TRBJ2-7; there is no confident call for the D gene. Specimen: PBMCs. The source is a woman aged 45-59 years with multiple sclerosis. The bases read TGTGCCAGCAGTTTGGGCGGCCGCTCCTACGAGCAGTACTTC. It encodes CASSLGGRSYEQYF.